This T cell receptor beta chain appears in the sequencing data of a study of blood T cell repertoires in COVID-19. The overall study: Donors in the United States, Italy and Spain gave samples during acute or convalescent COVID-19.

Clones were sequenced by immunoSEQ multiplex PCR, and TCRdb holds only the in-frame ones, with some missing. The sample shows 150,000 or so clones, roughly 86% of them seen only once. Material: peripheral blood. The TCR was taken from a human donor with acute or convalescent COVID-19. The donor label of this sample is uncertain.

In DNA, the CDR3 is TGTGCCAGCAGCCGGAGGAATAGGATCACTGAAGCTTTCTTT. As protein: CASSRRNRITEAFF. The J gene is TRBJ1-1, the V gene TRBV3-1 (or the pseudogene TRBV3-2), with D uncertain. V lost 4 bases, J lost 4 bases, and 13 bases lay in between. Germline V gene data show CDR1 as LGHDT and CDR2 as YNNKEL (reference sequence). The CDR3 sequence is 14 residues long.